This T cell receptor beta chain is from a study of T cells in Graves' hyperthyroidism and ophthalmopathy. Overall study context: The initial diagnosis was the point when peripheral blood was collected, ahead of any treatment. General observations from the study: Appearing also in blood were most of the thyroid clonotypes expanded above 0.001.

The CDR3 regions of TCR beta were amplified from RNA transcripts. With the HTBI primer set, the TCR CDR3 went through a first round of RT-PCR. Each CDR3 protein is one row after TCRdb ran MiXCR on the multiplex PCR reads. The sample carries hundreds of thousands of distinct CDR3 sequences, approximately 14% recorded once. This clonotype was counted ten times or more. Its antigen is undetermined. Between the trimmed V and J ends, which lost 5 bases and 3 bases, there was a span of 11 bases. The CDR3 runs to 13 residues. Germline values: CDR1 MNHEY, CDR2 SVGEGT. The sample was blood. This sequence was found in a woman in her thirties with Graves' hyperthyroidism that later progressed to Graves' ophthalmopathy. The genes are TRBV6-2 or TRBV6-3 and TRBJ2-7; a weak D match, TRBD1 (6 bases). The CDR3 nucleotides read TGTGCCAGCAGTATGACAGGACACTACGAGCAGTACTTC. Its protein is CASSMTGHYEQYF.